A selection of T cell receptor beta chains follows, all from one sample in a study of early T cells in non-severe SARS-CoV-2 infection. Via MiXCR, TCRdb re-called the 5' RACE reads, giving one row per CDR3 protein. The table includes under 55,000 distinct CDR3 sequences, 9.5% to 13% detected once. Sample: whole blood. Every receptor here comes from an adult who was a healthcare worker with PCR-confirmed SARS-CoV-2 infection or an uninfected control (not recorded which). Each CDR3 is given with its conserved first and last residue. D genes are given only for firm matches. A clone size is listed for some rows: how often the clone was seen (once, few, many), or a class if it is expanded.

j_gene	d_gene	abundance	len	v_gene	CDR3aa	CDR3nt
TRBJ2-3	NA	many	13	TRBV11-2	CASSLELQGTQYF	TGTGCCAGCAGCCTCGAACTACAAGGGACGCAGTATTTT
TRBJ2-5	NA	NA	15	TRBV7-2	CASSLVRGRGETQYF	TGTGCCAGCAGCTTAGTGAGGGGCAGGGGAGAGACCCAGTACTTC
TRBJ2-1	TRBD2	many	14	TRBV24-1	CATSVAGGGNEQFF	TGTGCCACCAGCGTAGCGGGAGGGGGCAATGAGCAGTTCTTC
TRBJ2-1	NA	many	13	TRBV20-1	CSGGEITYNEQFF	TGCAGCGGAGGGGAGATCACCTACAATGAGCAGTTCTTC
TRBJ1-4	NA	few	13	TRBV29-1	CSVSPQGREKLFF	TGCAGCGTTTCGCCCCAGGGTCGTGAAAAACTGTTTTTT
TRBJ2-2	TRBD2	many	14	TRBV29-1	CSVRTSGNTGELFF	TGCAGCGTCAGGACTAGCGGGAACACCGGGGAGCTGTTTTTT
TRBJ2-2	TRBD2	many	14	TRBV29-1	CSASGRAVTGELFF	TGCAGCGCTAGCGGGAGGGCGGTCACCGGGGAGCTGTTTTTT
TRBJ1-5	NA	many	15	TRBV19	CASSRRGASNQPQHF	TGTGCCAGTAGTCGGCGGGGGGCTAGCAATCAGCCCCAGCATTTT
TRBJ2-2	TRBD1	many	16	TRBV12-3/TRBV12-4	CASSPDGTVNTGELFF	TGTGCCAGCAGCCCAGACGGGACAGTCAACACCGGGGAGCTGTTTTTT
TRBJ1-1	TRBD1	many	17	TRBV29-1	CSVGPHRSDRTNTEAFF	TGCAGCGTTGGACCCCACCGTTCGGACAGGACGAACACTGAAGCTTTCTTT
TRBJ1-6	NA	NA	13	TRBV5-4	CASRLDINSPLHF	TGTGCCAGCAGGTTGGACATCAATTCACCCCTCCACTTT
TRBJ2-7	NA	NA	14	TRBV9	CASSVATGSYEQYF	TGTGCCAGCAGCGTAGCTACGGGTTCCTACGAGCAGTACTTC
TRBJ2-2	NA	many	15	TRBV14	CASNQLAGDTGELFF	TGTGCCAGCAACCAACTAGCAGGGGACACCGGGGAGCTGTTTTTT
TRBJ2-5	TRBD2	many	18	TRBV9	CASSVEGGLAPYQETQYF	TGTGCCAGCAGCGTAGAGGGGGGACTAGCCCCTTACCAAGAGACCCAGTACTTC
TRBJ2-7	NA	few	16	TRBV5-5	CASRPVGGSPTYEQYF	TGTGCCAGCCGACCCGTAGGGGGAAGCCCAACCTACGAGCAGTACTTC
TRBJ2-3	NA	many	15	TRBV29-1	CSVEEQALSTDTQYF	TGCAGCGTTGAAGAACAGGCGCTTAGCACAGATACGCAGTATTTT
TRBJ2-3	NA	few	14	TRBV7-9	CASSLWGRTDTQYF	TGTGCCAGCAGCTTGTGGGGACGCACAGATACGCAGTATTTT
TRBJ1-2	TRBD1	few	15	TRBV10-3	CAISPKGQALYGYTF	TGTGCCATCAGCCCCAAGGGACAGGCACTCTATGGCTACACCTTC
TRBJ1-5	NA	few	15	TRBV7-2	CASSLSHGPNQPQHF	TGTGCCAGCAGCTTGAGCCATGGCCCCAATCAGCCCCAGCATTTT
TRBJ2-7	NA	NA	12	TRBV29-1	CSVAGISYEQYF	TGCAGCGTTGCAGGAATCTCCTACGAGCAGTACTTC
TRBJ1-2	NA	NA	12	TRBV20-1	CSAHPGGPGYTF	TGCAGTGCTCACCCCGGGGGGCCAGGCTACACCTTC
TRBJ2-1	NA	NA	18	TRBV6-1	CASSEALLGANSYNEQFF	TGTGCCAGCAGTGAAGCGCTTCTGGGAGCTAACTCCTACAATGAGCAGTTCTTC
TRBJ2-3	NA	many	12	TRBV28	CASKAGTDTQYF	TGTGCCAGCAAGGCCGGCACAGATACGCAGTATTTT
TRBJ1-1	NA	few	14	TRBV12-3/TRBV12-4	CASSLGRPGLEAFF	TGTGCCAGCAGTTTAGGGCGGCCAGGGCTTGAAGCTTTCTTT
TRBJ1-2	NA	many	14	TRBV18	CASSPGGRGYGYTF	TGTGCCAGCTCACCAGGGGGGCGCGGCTATGGCTACACCTTC
TRBJ2-1	NA	many	17	TRBV5-1	CASSLVGETVSYNEQFF	TGCGCCAGCAGCTTGGTGGGGGAGACTGTCTCCTACAATGAGCAGTTCTTC
TRBJ2-1	NA	many	12	TRBV12-3/TRBV12-4	CASSLGDGEQFF	TGTGCCAGCAGTTTAGGCGACGGGGAGCAGTTCTTC
TRBJ1-4	TRBD1	many	16	TRBV7-9	CASSVKNRGGNEKLFF	TGTGCCAGCAGCGTTAAGAACAGGGGAGGGAATGAAAAACTGTTTTTT
TRBJ2-6	NA	NA	17	TRBV2	CASSDTGTPSGANVLTF	TGTGCCAGCTCCGACACAGGGACCCCCTCTGGGGCCAACGTCCTGACTTTC
TRBJ2-2	NA	few	16	TRBV7-2	CASSLVPEGNTGELFF	TGTGCCAGCAGCTTAGTGCCCGAGGGGAACACCGGGGAGCTGTTTTTT
TRBJ1-5	TRBD1	NA	14	TRBV28	CASRGTASNQPQHF	TGTGCCAGCAGAGGGACAGCGAGCAATCAGCCCCAGCATTTT
TRBJ2-1	TRBD2	NA	16	TRBV5-4	CASSSRRTSGSNEQFF	TGTGCCAGCAGCTCCCGCCGGACTAGCGGGAGCAATGAGCAGTTCTTC
TRBJ2-1	NA	few	13	TRBV7-2	CASSFTPYNEQFF	TGTGCCAGCAGCTTTACCCCCTACAATGAGCAGTTCTTC
TRBJ2-2	NA	many	15	TRBV9	CASSPWDGRGSELFF	TGTGCCAGCAGCCCATGGGACGGACGTGGCTCGGAGCTGTTTTTT
TRBJ2-2	TRBD2	few	16	TRBV5-1	CASSLVLAANTGELFF	TGCGCCAGCAGCTTGGTACTAGCGGCGAACACCGGGGAGCTGTTTTTT
TRBJ2-3	NA	many	14	TRBV27	CASSPRYGTDTQYF	TGTGCCAGCAGTCCCCGCTATGGCACAGATACGCAGTATTTT
TRBJ2-2	TRBD1	few	16	TRBV4-1	CASSQEQGANTGELFF	TGCGCCAGCAGCCAAGAACAGGGGGCGAACACCGGGGAGCTGTTTTTT
TRBJ2-7	TRBD2	NA	16	TRBV20-1	CSATGPGLATKYEQYF	TGCAGTGCTACCGGACCGGGACTAGCGACTAAGTACGAGCAGTACTTC
TRBJ2-5	NA	once	16	TRBV2	CASSSSGGIGQETQYF	TGTGCCAGCAGTAGTAGCGGTGGGATCGGTCAAGAGACCCAGTACTTC
TRBJ2-5	NA	NA	12	TRBV29-1	CSVETGVETQYF	TGCAGCGTTGAGACGGGCGTCGAGACCCAGTACTTC
TRBJ1-1	TRBD1	many	16	TRBV30	CAWSVWGTVSDTEAFF	TGTGCCTGGAGTGTTTGGGGGACAGTATCGGACACTGAAGCTTTCTTT
TRBJ2-1	NA	many	16	TRBV20-1	CSAKYLLRFGDNEQFF	TGCAGTGCTAAATATCTACTCAGGTTTGGGGATAATGAGCAGTTCTTC
TRBJ2-4	NA	NA	16	TRBV11-1	CASSLEGVVAKNIQYF	TGTGCCAGCAGCTTAGAAGGGGTTGTGGCCAAAAACATTCAGTACTTC
TRBJ2-1	NA	NA	13	TRBV14	CASSTRLGNEQFF	TGTGCCAGCAGCACCCGGCTAGGGAATGAGCAGTTCTTC
TRBJ2-7	NA	many	13	TRBV4-3	CASSQVSGREQYF	TGCGCCAGCAGCCAAGTTTCAGGGAGGGAGCAGTACTTC
TRBJ2-5	TRBD1	many	15	TRBV6-2/TRBV6-3	CASSLKRTGQETQYF	TGTGCCAGCAGCCTCAAGAGGACAGGGCAAGAGACCCAGTACTTC
TRBJ2-2	NA	many	16	TRBV7-9	CASSFSEQGNTGELFF	TGTGCCAGCAGCTTTAGCGAGCAGGGGAACACCGGGGAGCTGTTTTTT
TRBJ2-7	TRBD1	NA	14	TRBV5-1	CASSASGQRDEQYF	TGCGCCAGCAGCGCCTCGGGACAGAGGGACGAGCAGTACTTC
TRBJ2-4	NA	many	14	TRBV28	CASNNIRVKNIQYF	TGTGCCAGTAACAACATTCGCGTCAAAAACATTCAGTACTTC
TRBJ2-2	NA	few	17	TRBV7-8	CASTPLPAGTNTGELFF	TGTGCCAGCACCCCCCTTCCGGCAGGGACGAACACCGGGGAGCTGTTTTTT
TRBJ1-5	TRBD1	many	17	TRBV5-6	CASSSLTGTGEFQPQHF	TGTGCCAGCAGCTCGTTAACCGGGACAGGGGAGTTTCAGCCCCAGCATTTT
TRBJ2-1	NA	NA	14	TRBV6-5	CASSPGPGGNEQFF	TGTGCCAGCAGCCCAGGGCCAGGGGGGAATGAGCAGTTCTTC
TRBJ2-7	NA	NA	14	TRBV7-9	CASSQPGATYEQYF	TGTGCCAGCAGCCAGCCCGGGGCCACCTACGAGCAGTACTTC
TRBJ2-3	NA	NA	15	TRBV4-3	CASSQEGLQQDTQYF	TGCGCCAGCAGCCAAGAAGGATTACAGCAGGATACGCAGTATTTT
TRBJ1-2	TRBD1	few	14	TRBV3-1	CASSQNPGGDGYTF	TGTGCCAGCAGTCAAAATCCAGGGGGCGATGGCTACACCTTC
TRBJ1-1	TRBD1	NA	18	TRBV7-6	CASSSGRQGKKADTEAFF	TGTGCCAGCAGCTCGGGGAGACAGGGGAAAAAGGCTGACACTGAAGCTTTCTTT
TRBJ1-5	NA	NA	13	TRBV6-6	CASTPYGNQPQHF	TGTGCCAGCACTCCTTACGGCAATCAGCCCCAGCATTTT